The next 31 T cell receptor beta chains were all read from a single sample in a study of cytomegalovirus exposure and HLA in healthy donors. The assay was immunoSEQ multiplex PCR, and TCRdb's table has in-frame clones only and misses some. The data contain 90,000 to 150,000 clones, 70% to 90% of them singletons. Sequenced sample: PBMCs. Receptors originate from a woman aged 30 to 39 in good health and CMV-seronegative.

Only a few counts were recorded for this clone. V is TRBV7-8 and J is TRBJ1-5, with D tentatively TRBD1 (5 bases). Germline CDR1 and CDR2: SGHVS and FQNEAQ. The CDR3 totals 15 residues. V lost 4 bases to trimming and J lost 2 bases, with 12 bases between them. CDR3 amino acids: CASSWGSGGNQPQHF. The CDR3 DNA sequence: TGTGCCAGCAGCTGGGGGTCGGGGGGCAATCAGCCCCAGCATTTT.

J is TRBJ1-1 and V is TRBV9; TRBD1 agrees at 7 bases. The germline V gene has CDR1 SGDLS and CDR2 YYNGEE. The CDR3 has 15 amino acids. Trimming took 4 bases from V and 0 from J; bases not matched to a gene: 6. The CDR3: CASSTSGTVNTEAFF. The CDR3 bases are TGTGCCAGCAGCACTTCCGGGACAGTGAACACTGAAGCTTTCTTT.

The chain has TRBV5-4 and TRBJ1-3, with D perhaps matching TRBD1 (6 bases). CDR3 size: 16 residues. Germline V CDR1 and CDR2: SGHNT, YYREEE (reference sequence). Trimming cost V 3 bases and J 2 bases, with 15 bases left between them. CDR3 in amino acids: CASSYPSGAAGNTIYF. The CDR3 nucleotides are TGTGCCAGCAGCTACCCATCAGGGGCGGCTGGAAACACCATATATTTT.

V gene TRBV9 combines with J gene TRBJ2-7; 11 nucleotides agree with TRBD2. The V gene's germline CDR1 is SGDLS and CDR2 YYNGEE. With 4 bases clipped from V and 3 bases from J, the junction kept 3 bases outside the gene matches. The CDR3 extends over 14 amino acids. The CDR3 loop reads CASSLTSGGYEQYF. CDR3 in DNA: TGTGCCAGCAGCCTCACTAGCGGGGGCTACGAGCAGTACTTC. Variable domain in full (rest from reference TRBV9 and TRBJ2-7): DSGVTQTPKHLITATGQRVTLRCSPRSGDLSVYWYQQSLDQGLQFLIQYYNGEERAKGNILERFSAQQFPDLHSELNLSSLELGDSALYFCASSLTSGGYEQYFGPGTRLTVT.

This chain joins TRBV9 and TRBJ2-1, with a tentative D call TRBD2 (6 bases). The V end lost 7 bases, the J end lost 2 bases, and 16 bases lay between the germline ends. The CDR3 extends over 15 amino acids. Germline CDR1 SGDLS, CDR2 YYNGEE. The CDR3 sequence is CASSGGTTPYNEQFF. CDR3 DNA sequence: TGTGCCAGCTCCGGCGGGACCACGCCCTACAATGAGCAGTTCTTC.

The V gene is TRBV19, the J gene TRBJ1-1, with TRBD1 matching 7 bases. With V trimmed by 5 bases and J by 1 base, 10 bases remained unmatched. There are 16 residues in the CDR3. CDR1 is LNHDA and CDR2 is SQIVND in the germline V gene (reference sequence). CDR3 amino acids: CASSHIRTGSNTEAFF. Here the CDR3 DNA reads TGTGCCAGTAGTCATATCCGGACAGGATCGAACACTGAAGCTTTCTTT.

The chain recombines TRBV4-3 with TRBJ1-6; D is possibly TRBD1 (5 bases). The V and J ends lost 0 bases and 7 bases respectively, with 13 bases between them. Looked up from germline, CDR1 is LGHNA and CDR2 is YSLEER. The CDR3 loop spans 16 amino acids. The CDR3 DNA follows: TGCGCCAGCAGCCAAGATTCCGGCGGGGACAATTCACCCCTCCACTTT. Its protein is CASSQDSGGDNSPLHF.

The V and J genes are TRBV6-1 and TRBJ1-5, with a possible D match to TRBD1 (6 bases). Trimming pared 1 base from V and 4 bases from J, leaving 11 bases between. The CDR3 is made up of 15 amino acids. Per the germline V gene, CDR1 is MNHNS and CDR2 is SASEGT. The CDR3, as DNA: TGTGCCAGCAGTGAAGACAGGGTGGGTAATCAGCCCCAGCATTTT. Amino acid sequence: CASSEDRVGNQPQHF.

V gene TRBV6-1 combines with J gene TRBJ2-2; D remains unclear. Germline CDR1 is MNHNS and CDR2 is SASEGT. V lost 8 bases and J lost 2, with 12 bases in between. CDR3 length equals 14 residues. CDR3 sequence reads: CASGESRNTGELFF. The DNA for the CDR3 is TGTGCCAGCGGAGAATCCAGAAACACCGGGGAGCTGTTTTTT.

The chain employs TRBV21-1 and TRBJ2-3; TRBD2 is the table's D call and was not checked against the DNA. TRBV21-1 represents a pseudogene. The CDR3 is made up of 10 amino acids. This CDR3 reads CASSTPRQYF. The CDR3 bases are TGTGCCAGCAGCACCCCTCGGCAGTATTTT.

The V gene is TRBV19, the J gene TRBJ1-5, with D unclear. The ends were cut back, 10 bases at V and 3 bases at J, with 10 bases in the middle. This CDR3 region has 12 residues. Germline CDR1 and CDR2: LNHDA and SQIVND (reference sequence). CDR3: CATGRDNQPQHF. The CDR3 bases are TGTGCCACTGGACGGGACAATCAGCCCCAGCATTTT. Filled out from reference TRBV19 and TRBJ1-5, the complete variable domain reads DGGITQSPKYLFRKEGQNVTLSCEQNLNHDAMYWYRQDPGQGLRLIYYSQIVNDFQKGDIAEGYSVSREKKESFPLTVTSAQKNPTAFYLCATGRDNQPQHFGDGTRLSIL.

V gene TRBV7-9 combines with J gene TRBJ2-2, with 14 bases that match TRBD2. The trim removed 4 bases at V and 0 bases at J, leaving 4 bases unmatched. From germline, CDR1 is SEHNR and CDR2 FQNEAQ (reference sequence). The CDR3 is made up of 18 amino acids. CDR3 coding DNA: TGTGCCAGCAGCTCGGGACTAGCGGGGGCCGCGAACACCGGGGAGCTGTTTTTT. Translation: CASSSGLAGAANTGELFF.

This clone was counted only a few times. This chain links TRBV13 with TRBJ1-2; 9 bases are a match to TRBD1. Germline V gene data show CDR1 as PRHDT and CDR2 as FYEKMQ (reference sequence). The CDR3 runs 15 residues. The ends lost 3 bases at V and 4 bases at J; junction bases unmatched: 6. This CDR3 is CASSFQTGGTYGYTF. The DNA for the CDR3 is TGTGCCAGCAGCTTCCAGACAGGGGGTACCTATGGCTACACCTTC.

The J gene is TRBJ1-2, the V gene TRBV27, with 9 positions matching TRBD1. Germline V gene sequence: CDR1 MNHEY, CDR2 SMNVEV (reference sequence). The CDR3 consists of 13 residues. Trimming cost V 5 bases and J 8 bases; bases outside gene matches: 6. CDR3 residues: CASSTGTGRGYTF. The CDR3 DNA is TGTGCCAGCAGTACCGGGACAGGGAGGGGCTACACCTTC.

This clone was detected only once. J is TRBJ2-7 and V is TRBV2, with a weak D call TRBD2 (5 bases). Trimming stripped 4 bases from V and 0 bases from J, with 22 bases between. The CDR3 covers 18 residues. Looked up from germline, CDR1 is SNHLY and CDR2 is FYNNEI. The CDR3 sequence is CASSAPRGKGVPSYEQYF. Written as DNA, the CDR3 is TGTGCCAGCAGTGCCCCTCGTGGGAAGGGAGTACCCTCCTACGAGCAGTACTTC.

The DNA of the CDR3 is TGTGCCAGCAGTTTGGACAGGGACAACACCATATATTTT. Its protein is CASSLDRDNTIYF. The chain recombines TRBV11-3 with TRBJ1-3; 8 bases are a match to TRBD1. The CDR3 is 13 residues long. Germline lookup yields CDR1 SGHNT and CDR2 YENEEA. The V and J ends lost 6 bases and 7 bases, in that order; junction bases with no gene match: 5. The variable domain in full, with the rest retrieved from reference TRBV11-3 and TRBJ1-3, is EAGVVQSPRYKIIEKKQPVAFWCNPISGHNTLYWYLQNLGQGPELLIRYENEEAVDDSQLPKDRFSAERLKGVDSTLKIQPAELGDSAVYLCASSLDRDNTIYFGEGSWLTVV.

J is TRBJ1-3 and V is TRBV7-9; TRBD1 matches 10 bases. Looked up from germline, CDR1 is SEHNR and CDR2 is FQNEAQ (reference sequence). J was trimmed by 8 bases and V by 4 bases; bases with no gene match: 2. The CDR3 covers 13 residues. CDR3 coding DNA: TGTGCCAGCAGCTATGGACAGGGGGACACCATATATTTT. It translates to CASSYGQGDTIYF.

This sequence joins TRBV18 and TRBJ2-2, with 7 positions matching TRBD1. Trimming cost V 4 bases and J 2 bases; bases outside gene matches: 7. This CDR3 has 16 residues. The V gene's germline CDR1 is KGHSH and CDR2 LQKENI. DNA for the CDR3: TGTGCCAGCTCACAGCTACAGGGGACCAACACCGGGGAGCTGTTTTTT. Protein: CASSQLQGTNTGELFF.

The chain joins TRBV19 to TRBJ1-1, with D unresolved. CDR1 and CDR2 from the germline V gene are LNHDA and SQIVND (reference sequence). This CDR3 spans 11 amino acids. Trimming pared 3 bases from V and 7 bases from J, leaving 6 bases between. CDR3 DNA sequence: TGTGCCAGTAGTATCGGAGTTGAAGCTTTCTTT. Its protein is CASSIGVEAFF.

This clone has only one observation. The V and J genes are TRBV19 and TRBJ1-2, with 7 bases identical to TRBD1. The CDR3 loop spans 13 amino acids. V lost 5 bases and J lost 7; bases outside the gene matches: 7. Germline CDR1 and CDR2: LNHDA and SQIVND (reference sequence). CDR3 region: CASSGGQRIGYTF. The CDR3 bases are TGTGCCAGTAGTGGGGGACAGCGGATTGGCTACACCTTC.

This clone came up once. The CDR3 region is CASSYADRFPLEQYF. The CDR3 DNA follows: TGTGCCAGCAGTTACGCGGACAGATTTCCACTTGAGCAGTACTTC. This rearrangement joins TRBV6-6 to TRBJ2-7, with D possibly TRBD1 on 6 matching bases. The CDR3 runs 15 residues. V was pared by 2 bases and J by 7 bases, with 18 bases between. The germline V gene has CDR1 MNHNY and CDR2 SVGAGI (reference sequence).

The chain recombines TRBV6-5 with TRBJ2-7, with TRBD1 identical over 8 bases. V lost 2 bases, J lost 3 bases, and 6 bases stayed unmatched. The CDR3 is 15 residues long. Germline-derived CDR1 and CDR2 are MNHEY and SVGAGI. The DNA for the CDR3 is TGTGCCAGCAGTTACCGGAAAGGACAGGGCTACGAGCAGTACTTC. Translation: CASSYRKGQGYEQYF.

The chain combines TRBV7-9 with TRBJ2-7; 15 bases match TRBD2. CDR1 and CDR2 from the germline V gene are SEHNR and FQNEAQ (reference sequence). The CDR3 is made up of 17 amino acids. V shed 6 bases and J 2 bases; nucleotides not matched to a gene: 8. DNA of the CDR3: TGTGCCAGCAGTTCTGGGACTAGCGGGGGGCCTCCCTACGAGCAGTACTTC. Translated: CASSSGTSGGPPYEQYF.

The V call is TRBV5-5, the J call TRBJ2-2, with a weak D call TRBD2 (5 bases). The CDR3 is 15 amino acids. Trimming shortened V by 0 bases and J by 6 bases, and 12 bases separated the two germline ends. Looked up from germline, CDR1 is SGHKS and CDR2 is YYEKEE (reference sequence). In nucleotides, the CDR3 is TGTGCCAGCAGCTTGGTTGGAGGTGAGGCCGGGGAGCTGTTTTTT. It is translated as CASSLVGGEAGELFF. The whole variable domain, filled in from reference TRBV5-5 and TRBJ2-2, reads DAGVTQSPTHLIKTRGQQVTLRCSPISGHKSVSWYQQVLGQGPQFIFQYYEKEERGRGNFPDRFSARQFPNYSSELNVNALLLGDSALYLCASSLVGGEAGELFFGEGSRLTVL.

The rearrangement uses TRBV19 and TRBJ2-7; D not certain. Deletions cut 7 bases from V and 9 bases from J, with 22 bases between. Germline V gene data show CDR1 as LNHDA and CDR2 as SQIVND (reference sequence). The CDR3 is made up of 14 amino acids. DNA for the CDR3: TGTGCCAGTAACGACCACCTAGACGGTGCCGGGCAGTACTTC. Protein: CASNDHLDGAGQYF.

The V call is TRBV10-3, the J call TRBJ2-5; 8 bases fit TRBD2. V gave up 3 bases and J gave up 2 bases; unmatched junction bases: 11. The CDR3 consists of 17 residues. Germline V gene data show CDR1 as ENHRY and CDR2 as SYGVKD. The CDR3 bases are TGTGCCATCAGTGACCCCGAGGTTAGCGGGGTTCAAGAGACCCAGTACTTC. It translates to CAISDPEVSGVQETQYF.

The J gene is TRBJ2-5, the V gene TRBV6-1, with 8 bases lining up with TRBD2. J was trimmed by 2 bases and V by 6 bases; bases with no gene match: 5. The CDR3 spans 14 residues. Per germline, CDR1 MNHNS and CDR2 SASEGT. The CDR3 DNA follows: TGTGCCAGCAGCACGGGGGGGAGACAAGAGACCCAGTACTTC. Its translation: CASSTGGRQETQYF.

This chain links TRBV18 with TRBJ2-5, with TRBD1 matching over 10 bases. V was pared by 6 bases and J by 2 bases, with 6 bases of the junction left unmatched. Germline CDR1 reads KGHSH; CDR2 reads LQKENI. The CDR3 length is 15 residues. CDR3 sequence: CASSRQGAGQETQYF. CDR3 nucleotide sequence: TGTGCCAGCTCTCGACAGGGGGCGGGTCAAGAGACCCAGTACTTC. Using reference TRBV18 and TRBJ2-5 for the parts outside the CDR3, the full variable domain is NAGVMQNPRHLVRRRGQEARLRCSPMKGHSHVYWYRQLPEEGLKFMVYLQKENIIDESGMPKERFSAEFPKEGPSILRIQQVVRGDSAAYFCASSRQGAGQETQYFGPGTRLLVL.

The genes are TRBV5-6 and TRBJ2-5, with 14 bases aligning to TRBD2. J was trimmed by 4 bases and V by 4 bases; bases with no gene match: 9. CDR1 is SGHDT, CDR2 YYEEEE, per germline. This CDR3 region has 17 residues. CDR3 nucleotide sequence: TGTGCCAGCAGCGAGGGACTAGCGGGGGCCCCGGGAGAGACCCAGTACTTC. Translation gives CASSEGLAGAPGETQYF.

The chain carries TRBV21-1 and TRBJ2-7; TRBD2, the table's D call, was not compared with the DNA. TRBV21-1 is a pseudogene locus. The CDR3 covers 14 residues. The CDR3 sequence: CASRREGLSYEQYF. CDR3 nucleotide sequence: TGTGCCAGCAGGAGGGAGGGACTCTCCTACGAGCAGTACTTC.

The table lists this clone with a few counts. The rearrangement uses TRBV7-2 and TRBJ1-6, with D possibly being TRBD1 (6 bases). Looked up from germline, CDR1 is SGHTA and CDR2 is FQGNSA. CDR3 length: 15 amino acids. Trimming stripped 1 base from V and 10 bases from J, with 14 bases between. CDR3 sequence (DNA): TGTGCCAGCAGCTTAGGGGGCAGGGGAAACTCACCCCTCCACTTT. It encodes CASSLGGRGNSPLHF.